This T cell receptor (beta chain) originates from a study of blood T cells in healthy people across ages. Study details: When template switching was applied, about one barcoded beta molecule was captured per two T cells.

Sample-barcoded 5' priming and a J-beta primer mix drove a second PCR of about 7 to 12 cycles. TCRdb independently ran MiXCR on the 5' RACE reads; one entry per CDR3 protein. Among roughly 800,000 distinct CDR3 sequences listed, 20% to 25% were seen once. Study conclusions and caveats: Estimates of total diversity, which came from one million sequenced T cells, were considered to be underestimates.

As for this clonotype: Its antigen remains unidentified.

Another study also made use of these data, one on T cells of mothers and their children.

The TCR sequence derives from a boy younger than 18 in good health. Sequencing used blood.

The CDR3 DNA sequence: TGTGCCAGCAGCCATTATGGGCAACAGAACACCGGGGAGCTGTTTTTT. This encodes CASSHYGQQNTGELFF. The chain is built from TRBV3-1 and TRBJ2-2, with unresolved D. The CDR3 is 16 amino acids. V lost 3 bases and J lost 1, with 12 bases in between. The germline V gene has CDR1 LGHDT and CDR2 YNNKEL (reference sequence).